These 20 T cell receptor beta chains came from one sample sequenced in a study of radiation and T cells in renal cell carcinoma. Time point here: blood 2 weeks post-SBRT. Treatment in this sample: 15 Gy SBRT to primary tumor, nephrectomy 4 weeks later. The repertoire was sequenced with immunoSEQ multiplex PCR; TCRdb's copy has only in-frame clones and lacks some. The repertoire includes 100,000 to 150,000 clones, 88% of them detected once, and 5% to 6% sits in the top ten. This specimen was blood, taken from a patient whose treatment included radiotherapy and nephrectomy. These receptors were collected from a woman in her seventies with renal cell carcinoma.

V and J are TRBV14 and TRBJ2-5; 10 bases map to TRBD2. The CDR3 is made up of 16 amino acids. The germline V gene encodes CDR1 SGHDN and CDR2 FVKESK. Trimming at V came to 5 bases and at J to 5 bases, leaving 11 bases not matched to a gene. The CDR3 DNA reads TGTGCCAGCAGCTACCCTAGCGGGGGCCGCTGGGAGACCCAGTACTTC. As protein: CASSYPSGGRWETQYF.

The chain links TRBV7-2 to TRBJ2-3; the match to TRBD2 covers 8 bases. Trimming took 5 bases from V and 1 from J; bases not matched to a gene: 8. Germline loops: CDR1 SGHTA, CDR2 FQGNSA. CDR3 length equals 16 residues. The CDR3 DNA reads TGTGCCAGCAGCCCTGATTTGCGGGGGGGCACAGATACGCAGTATTTT. Protein: CASSPDLRGGTDTQYF.

The genes are TRBV6-4 and TRBJ2-3; TRBD2 matches at 8 bases. The CDR3 covers 13 residues. Germline V gene lookup returns CDR1 MRHNA and CDR2 SNTAGT. Trimming took 6 bases from V and 3 from J; bases not matched to a gene: 2. The CDR3 region has the DNA TGTGCCAGCAGATTAGCGGGGACAGATACGCAGTATTTT. Protein: CASRLAGTDTQYF.

The rearrangement links TRBV15 to TRBJ2-3; weak D call: TRBD1 (6 bases). V shed 0 bases and J shed 4 bases, with 20 bases lying between them. Germline V lookup: CDR1 LNHNV, CDR2 YYDKDF (reference sequence). The CDR3 loop spans 18 amino acids. The CDR3 bases are TGTGCCACCAGCAGAGATCTAAAACAGGGAAGTGTTGCAGATACGCAGTATTTT. Translation: CATSRDLKQGSVADTQYF.

Concerning this clone itself: The junction departs from the called germline gene at one end, perhaps through a read error. V usage is TRBV7-7 and J usage is TRBJ2-6; no clear D gene. This CDR3 has 16 residues. Germline V gene sequence: CDR1 SSHAT, CDR2 FNYEAQ (reference sequence). CDR3: CASTPLPGSGANVLTF. The CDR3 nucleotides read TGTGCTAGCACTCCACTTCCGGGCTCTGGGGCCAACGTCCTGACTTTC.

The chain recombines TRBV5-1 with TRBJ1-1; a possible D gene is TRBD1 (5 bases). Germline V gives CDR1 SGHRS, CDR2 YFSETQ. V was pared by 3 bases and J by 4 bases, with 13 bases between. This CDR3 comprises 14 residues. The CDR3 sequence is CASSSTARSTEAFF. The CDR3 region has the DNA TGCGCCAGCAGCTCGACAGCACGGAGCACTGAAGCTTTCTTT.

This chain joins TRBV4-3 and TRBJ2-7; D assignment may be TRBD1 or TRBD2 (5 bases each). Germline V gives CDR1 LGHNA, CDR2 YSLEER. CDR3 length: 16 amino acids. Trimming stripped 0 bases from V and 1 base from J, with 13 bases between. CDR3 protein: CASSQEGPGRSYEQYF. The CDR3 DNA reads TGCGCCAGCAGCCAAGAGGGACCTGGAAGATCCTACGAGCAGTACTTC.

The chain joins TRBV5-4 to TRBJ2-7; 7 nucleotides agree with TRBD2. Looked up from germline, CDR1 is SGHNT and CDR2 is YYREEE (reference sequence). With 0 bases clipped from V and 1 base from J, the junction kept 7 bases outside the gene matches. The CDR3 extends over 16 amino acids. The CDR3 loop reads CASSLAKGGGSYEQYF. The CDR3 DNA reads as TGTGCCAGCAGCTTGGCCAAAGGCGGGGGTTCCTACGAGCAGTACTTC.

The gene calls are TRBV19 and TRBJ1-5, with 10 bases lining up with TRBD1. CDR1 is LNHDA, CDR2 SQIVND, per germline (reference sequence). The CDR3 is 13 residues long. V dropped 4 bases and J dropped 10; count of bases not matched to a gene: 4. CDR3 sequence (DNA): TGTGCCAGTAGTAGAGGACAGGGGGGTCCCCAGCATTTT. Translating it yields CASSRGQGGPQHF. Using reference TRBV19 and TRBJ1-5 for the parts outside the CDR3, the full variable domain is DGGITQSPKYLFRKEGQNVTLSCEQNLNHDAMYWYRQDPGQGLRLIYYSQIVNDFQKGDIAEGYSVSREKKESFPLTVTSAQKNPTAFYLCASSRGQGGPQHFGDGTRLSIL.

The chain couples TRBV7-2 to TRBJ1-1; TRBD1 matches at 10 bases. Looked up from germline, CDR1 is SGHTA and CDR2 is FQGNSA. The CDR3 is made up of 18 amino acids. With V trimmed by 5 bases and J by 0 bases, 12 bases remained unmatched. CDR3 nucleotides: TGTGCCAGCAGCCTAGGGACAGGGGAGGGTATGGTGAACACTGAAGCTTTCTTT. It is translated as CASSLGTGEGMVNTEAFF.

The rearrangement uses TRBV4-1 and TRBJ1-1; no firm D call. The V gene's germline CDR1 is MGHRA and CDR2 YSYEKL. The CDR3 runs to 15 residues. The germline V and J ends were trimmed by 0 bases and 2 bases, with 10 bases remaining between them. CDR3 in DNA: TGCGCCAGCAGCCAAGATCCGGCGATCAACACTGAAGCTTTCTTT. Translation gives CASSQDPAINTEAFF.

The chain employs TRBV7-2 and TRBJ1-5, with TRBD1 matching 8 bases. Looked up from germline, CDR1 is SGHTA and CDR2 is FQGNSA. This CDR3 has 15 amino acids. Trimming took 4 bases from V and 2 from J; bases not matched to a gene: 4. The CDR3 bases are TGTGCCAGCAGCTCAGGGGGCGAGGGCAATCAGCCCCAGCATTTT. It is translated as CASSSGGEGNQPQHF.

J is TRBJ1-6 and V is TRBV5-4; unclear D gene. The germline V gene has CDR1 SGHNT and CDR2 YYREEE (reference sequence). The CDR3 consists of 13 residues. Trimming shortened V by 4 bases and J by 7 bases, and 9 bases separated the two germline ends. The CDR3 loop reads CASSQAGNSPLHF. CDR3 sequence (DNA): TGTGCCAGCAGCCAGGCGGGGAATTCACCCCTCCACTTT.

The CDR3 nucleotides read TGTGCCAGCAAAGGGCCGGGACCCGTGCGCCACGAGCAGTACTTC. It encodes CASKGPGPVRHEQYF. The chain links TRBV27 to TRBJ2-7, with D perhaps matching TRBD1 or TRBD2 (5 bases each). V shed 7 bases and J shed 5 bases, with 21 bases lying between them. Germline assignment: CDR1 MNHEY and CDR2 SMNVEV (reference sequence). The CDR3 sequence is 15 residues long.

This sequence joins TRBV7-9 and TRBJ1-2, with D perhaps matching TRBD1 (5 bases). V lost 0 bases to trimming and J lost 5 bases, with 10 bases between them. Germline loops: CDR1 SEHNR, CDR2 FQNEAQ (reference sequence). This CDR3 has 14 residues. DNA for the CDR3: TGTGCCAGCAGCTTAGCGGCAGGGCAGTATGGCTACACCTTC. It is translated as CASSLAAGQYGYTF.

V is TRBV6-6 and J is TRBJ2-5; TRBD1 aligns across 9 bases. Germline values: CDR1 MNHNY, CDR2 SVGAGI (reference sequence). The CDR3 contains 14 residues. V shed 4 bases and J 4 bases; nucleotides not matched to a gene: 4. The CDR3 nucleotides read TGTGCCAGCAGTTCCGGACAGGGGCTAGAGACCCAGTACTTC. Its protein is CASSSGQGLETQYF.

The rearrangement links TRBV5-4 to TRBJ2-7; 7 nucleotides line up with TRBD1. Germline CDR1 and CDR2: SGHNT and YYREEE (reference sequence). J was trimmed by 2 bases and V by 4 bases; bases with no gene match: 3. The CDR3 is 13 amino acids. DNA of the CDR3: TGTGCCAGCAGCCCGGGACAGACCTACGAGCAGTACTTC. This translates into CASSPGQTYEQYF.

J is TRBJ1-1 and V is TRBV6-1; D gene ambiguous. The germline V gene has CDR1 MNHNS and CDR2 SASEGT. CDR3 length: 11 amino acids. Trimming took off 3 bases at V and 7 bases at J, with 6 bases between the two ends. CDR3 residues: CASSDPGEAFF. The CDR3 nucleotides read TGTGCCAGCAGTGATCCGGGTGAAGCTTTCTTT.

The chain has TRBV4-3 and TRBJ1-6; 8 bases align to TRBD1. Germline V gene lookup returns CDR1 LGHNA and CDR2 YSLEER. After removal of 0 bases from V and 10 bases from J, the junction contained 5 bases not matched to a gene. The CDR3 length is 15 residues. The CDR3 bases are TGCGCCAGCAGCCAAGATCTAACAGGGGGATCACCCCTCCACTTT. The encoded protein is CASSQDLTGGSPLHF.

V and J are TRBV29-1 and TRBJ1-1, with D perhaps TRBD1 (6 bases). V lost 3 bases to trimming and J lost 3 bases, with 11 bases between them. Germline V gene lookup returns CDR1 SQVTM and CDR2 ANQGSEA. This CDR3 is 13 amino acids long. DNA of the CDR3: TGCAGCGTTGACAGGGGATATGACACTGAAGCTTTCTTT. Protein sequence: CSVDRGYDTEAFF.